A selection of T cell receptor beta chains follows, all from one sample in a study of beta chain features in type 1 diabetes. The table came from immunoSEQ multiplex PCR; TCRdb's copy has only in-frame clones and leaves some out. In the table there are 500,000 to 700,000 clones, 15% of which are singletons. The material sequenced was naive CD4+ T cells from blood. The receptors originated from a man between 18 and 35 years old in good health. Each CDR3 is given with its conserved first and last residue. Fields, in order: V gene, D gene, J gene, clone size, CDR3 protein, CDR3 DNA. The D gene is left open where the match is weak. Clone size is shown for a subset of rows, as once, few, many or a class of expanded clone.

v_gene: TRBV5-1; d_gene: -; j_gene: TRBJ2-2; abundance: few; CDR3aa: CASSLGGWNTGELFF; CDR3nt: TGCGCCAGCAGCTTGGGAGGGTGGAACACCGGGGAGCTGTTTTTT
v_gene: TRBV18; d_gene: -; j_gene: TRBJ2-7; abundance: few; CDR3aa: CASSPLSSYEQYF; CDR3nt: TGTGCCAGCTCACCCTTAAGCTCCTACGAGCAGTACTTC
v_gene: TRBV28; d_gene: TRBD2; j_gene: TRBJ2-5; abundance: many; CDR3aa: CASSSPAGASQETQYF; CDR3nt: TGTGCCAGCAGTTCTCCAGCGGGGGCCTCCCAAGAGACCCAGTACTTC
v_gene: TRBV18; d_gene: -; j_gene: TRBJ1-3; abundance: few; CDR3aa: CASSLKGLGNTIYF; CDR3nt: TGTGCCAGCTCACTGAAGGGGCTGGGAAACACCATATATTTT
v_gene: TRBV7-6; d_gene: TRBD1; j_gene: TRBJ1-4; abundance: few; CDR3aa: CASSLEQGGTNEKLFF; CDR3nt: TGTGCCAGCAGCTTAGAACAGGGGGGAACTAATGAAAAACTGTTTTTT
v_gene: TRBV15; d_gene: -; j_gene: TRBJ1-5; abundance: -; CDR3aa: CATSSQRNQPQHF; CDR3nt: TGTGCCACCAGCAGTCAGAGAAATCAGCCCCAGCATTTT
v_gene: TRBV7-8; d_gene: -; j_gene: TRBJ2-7; abundance: few; CDR3aa: CASSFSPGIGNEQYF; CDR3nt: TGTGCCAGCAGCTTCTCGCCTGGTATCGGGAACGAGCAGTACTTC
v_gene: TRBV6-1; d_gene: TRBD2; j_gene: TRBJ2-2; abundance: once; CDR3aa: CACRPGTKDTGELFF; CDR3nt: TGTGCCTGCCGACCCGGGACTAAAGACACCGGGGAGCTGTTTTTT
v_gene: TRBV4-2; d_gene: -; j_gene: TRBJ2-3; abundance: few; CDR3aa: CASSPGGPTDTQYF; CDR3nt: TGTGCCAGCAGCCCCGGGGGCCCCACAGATACGCAGTATTTT
v_gene: TRBV5-4; d_gene: TRBD2; j_gene: TRBJ2-3; abundance: -; CDR3aa: CASSLVAGGSNTQYF; CDR3nt: TGTGCCAGCAGCTTGGTAGCGGGGGGGTCAAATACGCAGTATTTT
v_gene: TRBV6-5; d_gene: TRBD1; j_gene: TRBJ1-2; abundance: -; CDR3aa: CASSRRDRGDGYTF; CDR3nt: TGTGCCAGCAGTCGCCGGGACAGGGGAGATGGCTACACCTTC
v_gene: TRBV5-1; d_gene: -; j_gene: TRBJ2-7; abundance: few; CDR3aa: CASSLGEIYEQYF; CDR3nt: TGCGCCAGCAGCTTGGGGGAGATCTACGAGCAGTACTTC
v_gene: TRBV28; d_gene: TRBD1; j_gene: TRBJ2-1; abundance: few; CDR3aa: CASSGTGPYNEQFF; CDR3nt: TGTGCCAGCAGTGGGACAGGGCCCTACAATGAGCAGTTCTTC
v_gene: TRBV7-8; d_gene: -; j_gene: TRBJ2-3; abundance: once; CDR3aa: CASSPKTGLGTDTQYF; CDR3nt: TGTGCCAGCAGCCCGAAAACGGGCCTAGGCACAGATACGCAGTATTTT
v_gene: TRBV2; d_gene: -; j_gene: TRBJ2-7; abundance: few; CDR3aa: CASSSRFSEQYF; CDR3nt: TGTGCCAGCAGTTCCAGGTTTAGCGAGCAGTACTTC
v_gene: TRBV9; d_gene: TRBD1; j_gene: TRBJ1-5; abundance: few; CDR3aa: CASSVGTGTFSNQPQHF; CDR3nt: TGTGCCAGCAGCGTAGGGACAGGGACATTTAGCAATCAGCCCCAGCATTTT
v_gene: TRBV6-6; d_gene: TRBD1; j_gene: TRBJ1-2; abundance: few; CDR3aa: CASSYSTGGGYTF; CDR3nt: TGTGCCAGCAGTTACTCTACAGGGGGCGGCTACACCTTC
v_gene: TRBV6-5; d_gene: TRBD1; j_gene: TRBJ2-7; abundance: few; CDR3aa: CASSSAYRGNEQYF; CDR3nt: TGTGCCAGCAGTTCGGCGTACAGGGGCAATGAGCAGTACTTC
v_gene: TRBV2; d_gene: TRBD2; j_gene: TRBJ2-4; abundance: few; CDR3aa: CASSGAGRVSLAKNIQYF; CDR3nt: TGTGCCAGCAGTGGGGCCGGGAGGGTCTCACTAGCCAAAAACATTCAGTACTTC
v_gene: TRBV15; d_gene: -; j_gene: TRBJ2-7; abundance: few; CDR3aa: CATSPGHSSYEQYF; CDR3nt: TGTGCCACCAGTCCGGGACATAGCTCCTACGAGCAGTACTTC
v_gene: TRBV10-3; d_gene: -; j_gene: TRBJ1-6; abundance: -; CDR3aa: CAISGTGFKDSPLHF; CDR3nt: TGTGCCATCAGTGGCACAGGGTTTAAGGATTCACCCCTCCACTTT
v_gene: TRBV5-1; d_gene: -; j_gene: TRBJ2-2; abundance: few; CDR3aa: CASSEGLPGTGELFF; CDR3nt: TGCGCCAGCAGCGAAGGACTCCCGGGCACCGGGGAGCTGTTTTTT
v_gene: TRBV18; d_gene: TRBD1; j_gene: TRBJ2-3; abundance: -; CDR3aa: CASSPFRDRDGGGLSTDTQYF; CDR3nt: TGTGCCAGCTCACCTTTTCGTGACAGGGACGGTGGGGGATTAAGCACAGATACGCAGTATTTT
v_gene: TRBV7-2; d_gene: -; j_gene: TRBJ2-3; abundance: -; CDR3aa: CASSQHRDTQYF; CDR3nt: TGTGCCAGCAGCCAACACAGGGATACGCAGTATTTT
v_gene: TRBV6-4; d_gene: TRBD2; j_gene: TRBJ2-3; abundance: -; CDR3aa: CASSDGLAGGADTQYF; CDR3nt: TGTGCCAGCAGTGACGGACTAGCGGGAGGCGCAGATACGCAGTATTTT
v_gene: TRBV14; d_gene: -; j_gene: TRBJ2-6; abundance: few; CDR3aa: CASSQEWTTSSGANVLTF; CDR3nt: TGTGCCAGCAGCCAAGAATGGACTACCAGCTCTGGGGCCAACGTCCTGACTTTC
v_gene: TRBV7-2; d_gene: -; j_gene: TRBJ2-7; abundance: few; CDR3aa: CASSPVGVLTYEQYF; CDR3nt: TGTGCCAGCAGCCCGGTAGGGGTGCTAACCTACGAGCAGTACTTC
v_gene: TRBV30; d_gene: -; j_gene: TRBJ1-1; abundance: few; CDR3aa: CAWRLTPGRPFF; CDR3nt: TGTGCCTGGAGACTGACACCAGGGAGGCCTTTCTTT
v_gene: TRBV10-3; d_gene: TRBD1; j_gene: TRBJ1-2; abundance: -; CDR3aa: CAITTGVGYTF; CDR3nt: TGTGCCATCACCACAGGGGTTGGCTACACCTTC
v_gene: TRBV2; d_gene: -; j_gene: TRBJ1-1; abundance: few; CDR3aa: CASLPQGTEAFF; CDR3nt: TGTGCCAGCCTACCCCAGGGTACTGAAGCTTTCTTT
v_gene: TRBV7-2; d_gene: -; j_gene: TRBJ1-4; abundance: few; CDR3aa: CASSRSIANEKLFF; CDR3nt: TGTGCCAGCAGTAGATCGATCGCTAATGAAAAACTGTTTTTT
v_gene: TRBV5-1; d_gene: -; j_gene: TRBJ1-6; abundance: -; CDR3aa: CASSLAAGTNSPLHF; CDR3nt: TGCGCCAGCAGCTTGGCGGCAGGGACTAATTCACCCCTCCACTTT
v_gene: TRBV7-9; d_gene: TRBD1; j_gene: TRBJ2-6; abundance: few; CDR3aa: CASSTWRDRVLRGANVLTF; CDR3nt: TGTGCCAGCAGCACCTGGAGGGACAGGGTTCTTCGTGGGGCCAACGTCCTGACTTTC
v_gene: TRBV9; d_gene: TRBD1; j_gene: TRBJ1-1; abundance: -; CDR3aa: CASSVGTTGEGTEAFF; CDR3nt: TGTGCCAGCAGCGTCGGTACAACAGGGGAGGGCACTGAAGCTTTCTTT
v_gene: TRBV7-9; d_gene: -; j_gene: TRBJ2-7; abundance: -; CDR3aa: CASSSLGLYEQYF; CDR3nt: TGTGCCAGCAGCTCACTGGGGCTATACGAGCAGTACTTC
v_gene: TRBV14; d_gene: -; j_gene: TRBJ2-2; abundance: few; CDR3aa: CASSQEEVNQGHSNTGELFF; CDR3nt: TGTGCCAGCAGCCAAGAAGAGGTCAACCAGGGACACTCGAACACCGGGGAGCTGTTTTTT
v_gene: TRBV2; d_gene: TRBD1; j_gene: TRBJ1-3; abundance: few; CDR3aa: CASTGTGGNTIYF; CDR3nt: TGTGCCAGCACCGGGACAGGGGGAAACACCATATATTTT
v_gene: TRBV18; d_gene: TRBD1; j_gene: TRBJ1-3; abundance: -; CDR3aa: CASSPTGVPGNTIYF; CDR3nt: TGTGCCAGCTCACCTACAGGGGTACCTGGAAACACCATATATTTT
v_gene: TRBV2; d_gene: -; j_gene: TRBJ2-3; abundance: few; CDR3aa: CASSPGRLNTDTQYF; CDR3nt: TGTGCCAGCAGCCCGGGGCGGTTGAACACAGATACGCAGTATTTT
v_gene: TRBV25-1; d_gene: -; j_gene: TRBJ1-1; abundance: few; CDR3aa: CASSPPGDGGRMGAFF; CDR3nt: TGTGCCAGCAGTCCTCCTGGCGACGGGGGCCGGATGGGGGCTTTCTTT
v_gene: TRBV23-1; d_gene: -; j_gene: TRBJ2-2; abundance: -; CDR3aa: CARPGQHTGELFF; CDR3nt: TGCGCCAGGCCGGGACAACACACCGGGGAGCTGTTTTTT
v_gene: TRBV21-1; d_gene: -; j_gene: TRBJ1-1; abundance: -; CDR3aa: CASSKGRLEAFF; CDR3nt: TGTGCCAGCAGCAAAGGTAGACTTGAAGCTTTCTTT
v_gene: TRBV6-1; d_gene: -; j_gene: TRBJ2-7; abundance: -; CDR3aa: CASTPPLGRSDEQYF; CDR3nt: TGTGCCAGCACCCCCCCTCTGGGGCGCAGCGACGAGCAGTACTTC
v_gene: TRBV1; d_gene: -; j_gene: TRBJ1-1; abundance: -; CDR3aa: CTSSMGHGNTEAFF; CDR3nt: TGCACCAGCAGCATGGGACACGGGAACACTGAAGCTTTCTTT
v_gene: TRBV9; d_gene: TRBD1; j_gene: TRBJ2-1; abundance: few; CDR3aa: CASSGDRANEQFF; CDR3nt: TGTGCCAGCAGCGGTGACAGGGCCAATGAGCAGTTCTTC
v_gene: TRBV28; d_gene: TRBD2; j_gene: TRBJ2-2; abundance: -; CDR3aa: CATLPPGLAGVGTGELFF; CDR3nt: TGTGCCACCCTCCCCCCGGGACTAGCGGGAGTAGGTACCGGGGAGCTGTTTTTT
v_gene: TRBV4-2; d_gene: TRBD2; j_gene: TRBJ2-3; abundance: few; CDR3aa: CASSQVGGAKGNTQYF; CDR3nt: TGTGCCAGCAGCCAAGTCGGGGGGGCCAAAGGGAATACGCAGTATTTT
v_gene: TRBV7-2; d_gene: TRBD1; j_gene: TRBJ2-7; abundance: few; CDR3aa: CASSPDRGRNEQYF; CDR3nt: TGTGCCAGCAGCCCCGACAGGGGGCGGAACGAGCAGTACTTC